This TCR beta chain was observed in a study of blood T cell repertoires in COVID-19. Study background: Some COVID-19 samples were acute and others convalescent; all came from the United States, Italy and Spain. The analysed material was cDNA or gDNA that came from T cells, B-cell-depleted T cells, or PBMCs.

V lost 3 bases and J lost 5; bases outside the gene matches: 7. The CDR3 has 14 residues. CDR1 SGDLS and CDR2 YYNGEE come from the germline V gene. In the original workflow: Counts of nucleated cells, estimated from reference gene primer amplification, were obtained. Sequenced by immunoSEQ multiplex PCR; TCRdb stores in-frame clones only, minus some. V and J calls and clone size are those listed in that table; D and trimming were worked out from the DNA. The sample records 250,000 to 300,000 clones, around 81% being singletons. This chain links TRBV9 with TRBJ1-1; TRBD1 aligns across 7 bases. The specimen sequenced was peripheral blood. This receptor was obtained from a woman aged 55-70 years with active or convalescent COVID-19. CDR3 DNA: TGTGCCAGCAGCGCTGTGACAGGGCGGACTGAAGCTTTCTTT. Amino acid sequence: CASSAVTGRTEAFF.